The 19 T cell receptor beta chains presented below share a single source sample, sequenced in a study of preoperative IRX-2 immunotherapy in early breast cancer. Some clones are missing from TCRdb's copy, which holds only in-frame ones; the method was immunoSEQ multiplex PCR. The table shows tens of thousands of clones, with just under 90% occurring only once. Treatment of the sample: preoperative locoregional IRX-2 cytokine immunotherapy. Source: tumor tissue, taken after IRX-2 immunotherapy. The receptors come from a human donor with breast cancer.

The genes are TRBV7-6 and TRBJ1-4, with D possibly being TRBD1 (5 bases). V lost 3 bases and J 6 bases, leaving 14 bases between the germline ends. Per germline, CDR1 SGHVS and CDR2 FNYEAQ. CDR3 length: 15 amino acids. For the CDR3, the DNA is TGTGCCAGCAGCTTCCCAGGGTCGGCGGATGAAAAACTGTTTTTT. Its protein product is CASSFPGSADEKLFF.

V is TRBV29-1 and J is TRBJ2-7, with D possibly called TRBD1 or TRBD2 (6 bases each). This CDR3 region has 13 residues. CDR1 SQVTM and CDR2 ANQGSEA come from the germline V gene. V gave up 5 bases and J gave up 2 bases, with 13 bases separating them. CDR3 DNA sequence: TGCAGCGTTAGGGGGGCTGGGGCCTACGAGCAGTACTTC. Translated, it gives CSVRGAGAYEQYF.

This chain joins TRBV23-1 and TRBJ1-2, with a tentative D call TRBD1 (5 bases). TRBV23-1 is identified as an open reading frame with a role that is uncertain. Deletions cut 6 bases from V and 4 bases from J, with 18 bases between. This CDR3 has 15 residues. The CDR3 DNA reads as TGCGCCAGCAGCCAAGAGACAGAGGCTTCCTATGGCTACACCTTC. It encodes CASSQETEASYGYTF.

Only a few counts were recorded for this clone. This chain joins TRBV11-3 and TRBJ2-1; D is perhaps TRBD1 (6 bases). CDR3 length: 15 residues. Trimming stripped 6 bases from V and 8 bases from J, with 20 bases between. CDR1 is SGHNT and CDR2 is YENEEA in the germline V gene. The CDR3 DNA reads as TGTGCCAGCAGGGAAGGGGGTTGGTTTTTGGATGAGCAGTTCTTC. As protein: CASREGGWFLDEQFF.

CDR3 DNA sequence: TGTGCCAGCAGCTTATCGGACAGGGTGTCAACTCAGTACTTC. It translates to CASSLSDRVSTQYF. The chain has TRBV7-7 and TRBJ2-4; the match to TRBD1 covers 8 bases. CDR1 and CDR2 (germline): SSHAT, FNYEAQ (reference sequence). With 2 bases clipped from V and 12 bases from J, the junction kept 9 bases outside the gene matches. The CDR3 sequence is 14 residues long.

The genes are TRBV11-3 and TRBJ1-2; 7 positions match TRBD1. Germline lookup yields CDR1 SGHNT and CDR2 YENEEA. With V trimmed by 2 bases and J by 4 bases, 7 bases remained unmatched. The CDR3 is 15 residues long. The CDR3 sequence: CASSLIRDSSYGYTF. DNA for the CDR3: TGTGCCAGCAGCTTAATTCGGGACAGTTCCTATGGCTACACCTTC.

This clone was found once. This chain links TRBV7-7 with TRBJ2-3; no definite D call. CDR1 and CDR2 from the germline V gene are SSHAT and FNYEAQ (reference sequence). V was clipped by 1 base and J by 5 bases, with 16 bases between them. The CDR3 has 16 residues. The CDR3 protein is CASSLGSLARGDTQYF. CDR3 coding DNA: TGTGCCAGCAGCTTAGGATCGTTGGCTAGAGGAGATACGCAGTATTTT.

V is TRBV15 and J is TRBJ1-1, with D perhaps matching TRBD1 (6 bases). Deletions cut 1 base from V and 5 bases from J, with 11 bases between. This CDR3 has 14 residues. CDR1 is LNHNV, CDR2 YYDKDF, per germline (reference sequence). In nucleotides, the CDR3 is TGTGCCACCAGCAGAGTAGGGGGAGGGACTGAAGCTTTCTTT. Translating gives CATSRVGGGTEAFF.

This clone has just a few counts. The rearrangement joins TRBV11-3 to TRBJ1-4, with D uncertain. There are 15 residues in the CDR3. Per the germline V gene, CDR1 is SGHNT and CDR2 is YENEEA. V shed 3 bases and J shed 3 bases, with 11 bases lying between them. The CDR3 DNA sequence: TGTGCCAGCAGCTTGGACGGAAAGGCTAATGAAAAACTGTTTTTT. Its protein product is CASSLDGKANEKLFF.

The gene calls are TRBV6-8 and TRBJ2-3, with 12 bases identical to TRBD2. Germline values: CDR1 MNHGY, CDR2 SAAAGT. Unmatched junction bases numbered 12, after V lost 6 bases and J lost 5 bases. The CDR3 contains 17 residues. The CDR3 region has the DNA TGTGCCAGCAGAGGCCTAGCGGGAGGGCCCTATAGAGATACGCAGTATTTT. It encodes CASRGLAGGPYRDTQYF.

This sequence joins TRBV18 and TRBJ1-1; D not resolved. Per germline, CDR1 KGHSH and CDR2 LQKENI. The CDR3 consists of 13 residues. The V gene lost 3 bases and the J gene lost 1 base, with 6 bases spanning the gap. This CDR3 is CASSPLRNTEAFF. CDR3 sequence (DNA): TGTGCCAGCTCACCTTTACGGAACACTGAAGCTTTCTTT.

The V gene is TRBV1, the J gene TRBJ1-2. TRBV1 is reported as a pseudogene. The CDR3 is 16 residues long. The CDR3 bases are TGCGCCAGCAGCCAAGCCCACTTGAGCGCTAACTATGGCTACACCTTC. It is translated as CASSQAHLSANYGYTF.

The rearrangement joins TRBV19 to TRBJ1-2; TRBD1 might be the D (5 bases). CDR1 and CDR2 from the germline V gene are LNHDA and SQIVND (reference sequence). The CDR3 extends over 13 amino acids. Trimming stripped 3 bases from V and 3 bases from J, with 8 bases between. The CDR3 nucleotides are TGTGCCAGTAGTATCAAAGGGGACTATGGCTACACCTTC. This sequence encodes CASSIKGDYGYTF.

This chain connects TRBV16 to TRBJ1-5; TRBD1 aligns across 11 bases. With 5 bases clipped from V and 4 bases from J, the junction kept 4 bases outside the gene matches. Germline CDR1 is KGHSY and CDR2 is FQNENV. CDR3 length: 15 residues. In nucleotides, the CDR3 is TGTGCCAGCAGCTGGGACAGGGGGAAGAATCAGCCCCAGCATTTT. This codes for CASSWDRGKNQPQHF. Complete variable domain (other parts from reference TRBV16 and TRBJ1-5): GEEVAQTPKHLVRGEGQKAKLYCAPIKGHSYVFWYQQVLKNEFKFLISFQNENVFDETGMPKERFSAKCLPNSPCSLEIQATKLEDSAVYFCASSWDRGKNQPQHFGDGTRLSIL.

On this clone: An end of the junction does not agree with germline; a read error may underlie this. V and J are TRBV11-3 and TRBJ2-5; D gene ambiguous. The CDR3 covers 14 residues. Germline V gives CDR1 SGHNT, CDR2 YENEEA. Here the CDR3 DNA reads TGTGCCAGCAGGTGGTTCGGGCCCTCAGAGGCCCAGTACTTC. As protein: CASRWFGPSEAQYF.

The chain joins TRBV6-8 to TRBJ2-2; 7 positions agree with TRBD2. The ends lost 2 bases at V and 5 bases at J; junction bases unmatched: 14. This CDR3 has 18 residues. Germline lookup yields CDR1 MNHGY and CDR2 SAAAGT. The CDR3 is CASSYISSTRGRTGELFF. CDR3 DNA sequence: TGTGCCAGCAGTTACATCTCCTCTACGCGGGGGAGGACCGGGGAGCTGTTTTTT.

This clone has a single count. The gene calls are TRBV6-8 and TRBJ1-4; D unclear. Trimming removed 4 bases at V and 10 bases at J, with 19 bases between. Looked up from germline, CDR1 is MNHGY and CDR2 is SAAAGT. This CDR3 contains 15 residues. For the CDR3, the DNA is TGTGCCAGCAGTTTAGGCGGACCACAAGAAGGAAAACTGTTTTTT. Encoded protein: CASSLGGPQEGKLFF.

The V and J genes are TRBV29-1 and TRBJ2-3; possible D gene TRBD1, 7 bases. V was trimmed by 4 bases and J by 3 bases, leaving 14 bases between them. CDR3 length: 14 residues. The germline gives CDR1 SQVTM, CDR2 ANQGSEA. For the CDR3, the DNA is TGCAGCGTTGCCGGAGGGGGCCGGACAGATACGCAGTATTTT. Translation gives CSVAGGGRTDTQYF.

The V gene is TRBV12-5, the J gene TRBJ2-6; unclear D gene. Germline values: CDR1 LGHNT, CDR2 FRNRAP. The V end lost 6 bases, the J end lost 0 bases, and 9 bases lay between the germline ends. CDR3 length equals 15 residues. The CDR3 here is CASGSFPSGANVLTF. The CDR3 coding sequence is TGTGCTAGTGGCTCCTTCCCCTCTGGGGCCAACGTCCTGACTTTC.